The 23 T cell receptor beta chains given below trace back to one sample, sequenced in a study of control samples from healthy donors and cancer patients. Here immunoSEQ multiplex PCR was the method, and the copy in TCRdb shows in-frame clones only, minus some. The sample yields some 67,000 clones, roughly 89% seen once. The sequenced material came from PBMCs. These receptors all come from a man aged 55 to 69 with lung cancer.

The V and J genes are TRBV12-5 and TRBJ2-2; D is unresolved. The CDR3 runs 18 residues. V was clipped by 0 bases and J by 2 bases, with 16 bases between them. The V gene's germline CDR1 is LGHNT and CDR2 FRNRAP. The CDR3 coding sequence is TGTGCTAGTGGTTTGGTGCAGGATGGGCACTTAAACACCGGGGAGCTGTTTTTT. Residues: CASGLVQDGHLNTGELFF.

This chain joins TRBV3-1 (or the pseudogene TRBV3-2) and TRBJ2-7; TRBD1 is a possible D gene (5 bases). The CDR3 has 14 amino acids. CDR1 is LGHDT and CDR2 is YNNKEL in the germline V gene (reference sequence). Trimming left V 1 base short and J 3 bases short, with 10 bases between. The CDR3 loop is CASSQAAGNYEQYF. CDR3 in DNA: TGTGCCAGCAGCCAAGCCGCAGGGAACTACGAGCAGTACTTC.

V usage is TRBV12-3 or TRBV12-4 and J usage is TRBJ1-1, with a possible D match to TRBD1 (6 bases). The CDR3 has 11 amino acids. V dropped 6 bases and J dropped 10 bases, with 12 bases sitting between them. CDR3 in DNA: TGTGCCAGCAGCTGGGGACAAGGAGCTTTCTTT. Translating gives CASSWGQGAFF.

The V and J genes are TRBV6-5 and TRBJ2-3; D is possibly TRBD1 (6 bases). V was shortened by 6 bases and J by 3 bases, with 16 bases between the two germline ends. The CDR3 has 15 residues. Germline-derived CDR1 and CDR2 are MNHEY and SVGAGI. The CDR3 DNA sequence: TGTGCCAGCAGACGGGAACAGGGTGGGACAGATACGCAGTATTTT. Protein sequence: CASRREQGGTDTQYF.

This chain uses TRBV7-9 with TRBJ2-7; weak D call: TRBD1 (6 bases). Germline CDR1 reads SEHNR; CDR2 reads FQNEAQ (reference sequence). The CDR3 is 16 amino acids. Trimming left V 6 bases short and J 4 bases short, with 22 bases between. The chain's CDR3 is CASSSQGLGKGYEQYV. Here the CDR3 DNA reads TGTGCCAGCAGTTCACAGGGTCTGGGGAAAGGGTACGAGCAGTACGTC.

The rearrangement joins TRBV5-1 to TRBJ1-1; D is unclear. CDR3 length: 15 residues. The V end was cut by 1 base, the J end by 1 base, with 11 bases between. Per germline, CDR1 SGHRS and CDR2 YFSETQ. This CDR3 reads CASSLSVSQNTEAFF. CDR3 coding DNA: TGCGCCAGCAGCTTGTCTGTATCGCAGAACACTGAAGCTTTCTTT.

The rearrangement joins TRBV29-1 to TRBJ2-1; maybe TRBD1 (6 bases). Looked up from germline, CDR1 is SQVTM and CDR2 is ANQGSEA. V lost 1 base and J lost 7, with 20 bases in between. This CDR3 is built from 16 residues. CDR3 nucleotides: TGCAGCGTTGAAGGGGGTTACCTCGGACAGCCAAATGAGCAGTTCTTC. Protein sequence: CSVEGGYLGQPNEQFF.

The genes are TRBV9 and TRBJ1-2; 10 bases are a match to TRBD1. Germline values: CDR1 SGDLS, CDR2 YYNGEE. Germline trimming cut 0 bases from V and 6 bases from J; bases unmatched to any gene: 8. The CDR3 totals 16 residues. The chain's CDR3 is CASSVDRAGTGDGYTF. The CDR3 DNA is TGTGCCAGCAGCGTAGACCGTGCCGGGACAGGGGATGGCTACACCTTC.

The V and J genes are TRBV7-2 and TRBJ1-2; TRBD1 matches 9 bases. Germline assignment: CDR1 SGHTA and CDR2 FQGNSA. V was clipped by 3 bases and J by 2 bases; unmatched bases: 1. There are 14 residues in the CDR3. This CDR3 reads CASSLDRGNYGYTF. In nucleotides, the CDR3 is TGTGCCAGCAGCTTGGACAGGGGAAACTATGGCTACACCTTC.

The chain is built from TRBV6-5 and TRBJ2-1; D gene uncertain. Germline assignment: CDR1 MNHEY and CDR2 SVGAGI. V was clipped by 6 bases and J by 6 bases, with 15 bases between them. This CDR3 spans 14 amino acids. The CDR3 loop reads CASSPPGVPNEQFF. The CDR3 DNA reads TGTGCCAGCAGCCCCCCCGGAGTTCCCAATGAGCAGTTCTTC.

This chain uses TRBV5-6 with TRBJ2-7; D is perhaps TRBD2 (6 bases). The CDR3 is 14 amino acids. The germline V and J ends were trimmed by 0 bases and 4 bases, with 11 bases remaining between them. Germline-derived CDR1 and CDR2 are SGHDT and YYEEEE. The CDR3 region has the DNA TGTGCCAGCAGCTTGGTGGGGGGAGATTACGAGCAGTACTTC. It translates to CASSLVGGDYEQYF.

The chain combines TRBV4-2 with TRBJ1-3; 8 bases map to TRBD1. Germline values: CDR1 LGHNA, CDR2 YNFKEQ. This CDR3 contains 14 residues. Losses at the gene ends were 4 bases for V and 9 bases for J; bases not matched to a gene: 8. In DNA, the CDR3 is TGTGCCAGCAGCCCCCGGGGGCAGGGGGCCACCATATATTTT. Protein: CASSPRGQGATIYF.

The chain couples TRBV7-9 to TRBJ1-1, with D maybe TRBD1 (5 bases). Germline V gene data show CDR1 as SEHNR and CDR2 as FQNEAQ (reference sequence). This CDR3 has 11 amino acids. Trimming left V 8 bases short and J 9 bases short, with 13 bases between. In nucleotides, the CDR3 is TGTGCCAGCGAGATACAGGATAAAGCTTTCTTT. It specifies CASEIQDKAFF. The full variable domain, in which reference TRBV7-9 and TRBJ1-1 provide the parts outside the CDR3, is DTGVSQNPRHKITKRGQNVTFRCDPISEHNRLYWYRQTLGQGPEFLTYFQNEAQLEKSRLLSDRFSAERPKGSFSTLEIQRTEQGDSAMYLCASEIQDKAFFGQGTRLTVV.

This clone was detected once. V gene TRBV7-9 combines with J gene TRBJ1-6; TRBD1 agrees at 10 bases. V lost 5 bases to trimming and J lost 7 bases; unmatched junction nucleotides: 5. The germline V gene encodes CDR1 SEHNR and CDR2 FQNEAQ (reference sequence). The CDR3 consists of 15 residues. The CDR3 protein is CASSDRTGGNSPLHF. The CDR3 DNA sequence: TGTGCCAGCAGCGACCGGACAGGGGGAAATTCACCCCTCCACTTT.

The V call is TRBV5-8, the J call TRBJ2-7; TRBD1 might be the D (5 bases). Trimming removed 4 bases at V and 4 bases at J, with 9 bases between. The CDR3 runs 12 residues. CDR1 and CDR2 from the germline V gene are SGHTS and YDEGEE. CDR3 DNA: TGTGCCAGCAGCCAAGACAGATACGAGCAGTACGTC. Its protein is CASSQDRYEQYV.

The table lists this clone with a count of one. The chain recombines TRBV7-8 with TRBJ2-2; no reliable D call. The CDR3 runs to 15 residues. V gave up 2 bases and J gave up 0 bases, with 7 bases separating them. Germline CDR1 is SGHVS and CDR2 is FQNEAQ. The CDR3 protein is CASSLRASNTGELFF. The DNA for the CDR3 is TGTGCCAGCAGCTTAAGGGCTTCGAACACCGGGGAGCTGTTTTTT.

This clone was detected a few times. The chain carries TRBV7-9 and TRBJ1-6; D is unresolved. V shed 3 bases and J shed 5 bases, with 8 bases lying between them. This CDR3 has 14 amino acids. CDR1 and CDR2 (germline): SEHNR, FQNEAQ (reference sequence). The CDR3 loop is CASSFGADNSPLHF. The CDR3 DNA sequence: TGTGCCAGCAGCTTTGGTGCGGATAATTCACCCCTCCACTTT.

The chain links TRBV24-1 to TRBJ2-1; the D gene could be TRBD1 or TRBD2 (5 bases each). CDR3 length: 18 residues. The germline gives CDR1 KGHDR, CDR2 SFDVKD. V was clipped by 3 bases and J by 4 bases, with 21 bases between them. CDR3: CATSDGPRGTGPYNEQFF. The CDR3 region has the DNA TGTGCCACCAGTGATGGGCCTAGGGGAACGGGGCCTTACAATGAGCAGTTCTTC.

The genes are TRBV5-1 and TRBJ2-2, with D possibly being TRBD1 (7 bases). The CDR3 has 14 residues. V shed 7 bases and J shed 4 bases, with 14 bases lying between them. Looked up from germline, CDR1 is SGHRS and CDR2 is YFSETQ. The CDR3 loop reads CASGGTVSTGELFF. CDR3 coding DNA: TGCGCCAGCGGGGGGACAGTATCCACCGGGGAGCTGTTTTTT.

This rearrangement joins TRBV6-5 to TRBJ1-2, with TRBD1 matching 9 bases. Losses at the gene ends were 5 bases for V and 7 bases for J; bases not matched to a gene: 5. This CDR3 has 13 residues. Germline loops: CDR1 MNHEY, CDR2 SVGAGI. The CDR3 sequence is CASSIGTGSGYTF. Written as DNA, the CDR3 is TGTGCCAGCAGTATTGGGACAGGGTCTGGCTACACCTTC.

V is TRBV19 and J is TRBJ2-3, with TRBD1 matching 9 bases. Germline CDR1 reads LNHDA; CDR2 reads SQIVND (reference sequence). The CDR3 sequence is 14 residues long. V was pared by 6 bases and J by 5 bases, with 6 bases of the junction left unmatched. CDR3 sequence: CASSPGQGGDTQYF. As DNA, the CDR3 is TGTGCCAGTAGCCCGGGACAGGGAGGAGATACGCAGTATTTT.

This chain links TRBV18 with TRBJ2-3; no clear D gene. Per germline, CDR1 KGHSH and CDR2 LQKENI. The CDR3 is 13 amino acids. V shed 6 bases and J shed 5 bases, with 12 bases lying between them. The CDR3 is CASSTNHKDTQYF. CDR3 bases: TGTGCCAGCTCCACCAACCATAAAGATACGCAGTATTTT.

The rearrangement links TRBV7-3 to TRBJ2-3, with D tentatively TRBD1 (5 bases). This CDR3 region has 15 residues. V lost 3 bases and J lost 5, with 15 bases in between. Looked up from germline, CDR1 is SGHTA and CDR2 is FQGTGA. For the CDR3, the DNA is TGTGCCAGCAGCTTGCAGAGGACATCACAAGATACGCAGTATTTT. The encoded protein is CASSLQRTSQDTQYF.